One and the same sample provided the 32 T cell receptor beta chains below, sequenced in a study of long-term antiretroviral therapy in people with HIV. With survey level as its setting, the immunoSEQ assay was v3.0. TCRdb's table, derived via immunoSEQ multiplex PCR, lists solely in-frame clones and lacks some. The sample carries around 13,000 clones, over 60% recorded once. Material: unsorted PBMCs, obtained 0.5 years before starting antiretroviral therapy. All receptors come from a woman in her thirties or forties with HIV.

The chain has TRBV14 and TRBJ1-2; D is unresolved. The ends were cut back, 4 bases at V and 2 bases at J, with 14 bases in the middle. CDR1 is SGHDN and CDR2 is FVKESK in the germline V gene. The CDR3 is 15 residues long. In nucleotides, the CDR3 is TGTGCCAGCAGCCCCCTGGTTGGAGGGAACTATGGCTACACCTTC. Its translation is CASSPLVGGNYGYTF.

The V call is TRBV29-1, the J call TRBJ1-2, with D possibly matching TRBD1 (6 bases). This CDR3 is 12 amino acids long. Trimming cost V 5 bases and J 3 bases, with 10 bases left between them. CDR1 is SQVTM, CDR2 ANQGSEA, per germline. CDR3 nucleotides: TGCAGCGTTCGAGAGGGGGACTATGGCTACACCTTC. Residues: CSVREGDYGYTF.

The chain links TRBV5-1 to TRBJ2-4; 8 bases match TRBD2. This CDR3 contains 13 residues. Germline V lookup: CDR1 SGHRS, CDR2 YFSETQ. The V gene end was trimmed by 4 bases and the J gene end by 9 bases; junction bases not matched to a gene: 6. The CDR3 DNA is TGCGCCAGCAGCCAGGGACTAGTTAGCATTCAGTACTTC. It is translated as CASSQGLVSIQYF.

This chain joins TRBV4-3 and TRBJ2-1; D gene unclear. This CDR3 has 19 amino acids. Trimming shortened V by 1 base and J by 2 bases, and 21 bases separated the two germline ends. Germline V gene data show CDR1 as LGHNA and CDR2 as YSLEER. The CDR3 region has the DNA TGCGCCAGCAGCCAAGTGGGCCCAATCCTCCCCACTGCCTACAATGAGCAGTTCTTC. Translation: CASSQVGPILPTAYNEQFF.

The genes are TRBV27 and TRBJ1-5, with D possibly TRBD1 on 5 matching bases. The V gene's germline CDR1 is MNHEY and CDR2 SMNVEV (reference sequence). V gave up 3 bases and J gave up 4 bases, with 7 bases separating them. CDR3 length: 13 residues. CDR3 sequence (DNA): TGTGCCAGCAGTTTTGGGGCTAATCAGCCCCAGCATTTT. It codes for CASSFGANQPQHF.

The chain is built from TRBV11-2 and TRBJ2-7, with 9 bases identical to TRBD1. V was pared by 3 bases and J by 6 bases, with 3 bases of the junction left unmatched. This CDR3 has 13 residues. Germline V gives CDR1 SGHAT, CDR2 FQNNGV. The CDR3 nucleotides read TGTGCCAGCAGCTTTACAGGGGGCGGCGAGCAGTACTTC. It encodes CASSFTGGGEQYF.

CDR3 region: CASSIRGGGQGLIEQYF. The CDR3 nucleotides read TGTGCCAGCAGCATTAGGGGTGGGGGACAGGGGCTAATCGAGCAGTACTTC. The chain joins TRBV7-2 to TRBJ2-7; 10 bases are a match to TRBD1. This CDR3 comprises 17 residues. The germline V gene has CDR1 SGHTA and CDR2 FQGNSA. Germline trimming cut 5 bases from V and 6 bases from J; bases unmatched to any gene: 16.

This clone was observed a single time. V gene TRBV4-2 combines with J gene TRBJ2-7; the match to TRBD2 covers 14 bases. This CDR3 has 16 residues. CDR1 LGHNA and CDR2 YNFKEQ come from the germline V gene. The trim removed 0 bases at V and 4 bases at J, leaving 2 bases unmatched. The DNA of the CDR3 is TGTGCCAGCAGCCAAGATTGGACTAGCGGGGGGTACGAGCAGTACTTC. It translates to CASSQDWTSGGYEQYF.

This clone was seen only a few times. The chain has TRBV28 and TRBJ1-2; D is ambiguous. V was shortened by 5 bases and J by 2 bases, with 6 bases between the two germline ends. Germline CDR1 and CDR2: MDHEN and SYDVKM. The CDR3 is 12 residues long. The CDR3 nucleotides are TGTGCCAGCAGTCCAAACAACTATGGCTACACCTTC. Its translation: CASSPNNYGYTF.

DNA for the CDR3: TGTGCCAGCAGTGATCTACAGGGTTATGGCTACACCTTC. Amino acids: CASSDLQGYGYTF. The chain carries TRBV6-1 and TRBJ1-2; a possible D gene is TRBD1 (6 bases). CDR1 is MNHNS, CDR2 SASEGT, per germline. Trimming shortened V by 3 bases and J by 5 bases, and 10 bases separated the two germline ends. The CDR3 sequence is 13 residues long.

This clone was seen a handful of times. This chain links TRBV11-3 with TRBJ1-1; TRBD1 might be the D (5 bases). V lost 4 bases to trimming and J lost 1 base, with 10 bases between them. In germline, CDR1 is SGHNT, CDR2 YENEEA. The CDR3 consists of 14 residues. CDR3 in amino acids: CASSSWGPNTEAFF. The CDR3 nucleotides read TGTGCCAGCAGCTCTTGGGGACCGAACACTGAAGCTTTCTTT.

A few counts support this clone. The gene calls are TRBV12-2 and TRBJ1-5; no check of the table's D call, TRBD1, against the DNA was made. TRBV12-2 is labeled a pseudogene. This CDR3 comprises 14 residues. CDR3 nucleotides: TGTGCAAGTCGCTTAGCGTGGGCAGCTCAGCCCCAGCATTTT. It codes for CASRLAWAAQPQHF.

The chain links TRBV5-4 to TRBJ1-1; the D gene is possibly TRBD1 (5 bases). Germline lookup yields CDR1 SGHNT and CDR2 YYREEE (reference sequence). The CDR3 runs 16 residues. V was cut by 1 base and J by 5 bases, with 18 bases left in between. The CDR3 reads CASSLLAWDRETEAFF. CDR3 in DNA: TGTGCCAGCAGCTTGTTGGCATGGGACCGGGAAACTGAAGCTTTCTTT.

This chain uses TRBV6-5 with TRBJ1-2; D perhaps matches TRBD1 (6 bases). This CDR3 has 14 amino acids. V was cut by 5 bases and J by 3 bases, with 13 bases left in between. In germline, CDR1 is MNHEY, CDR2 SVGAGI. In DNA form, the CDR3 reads TGTGCCAGCAGTCCCCTCGGGGGGCACTATGGCTACACCTTC. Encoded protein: CASSPLGGHYGYTF.

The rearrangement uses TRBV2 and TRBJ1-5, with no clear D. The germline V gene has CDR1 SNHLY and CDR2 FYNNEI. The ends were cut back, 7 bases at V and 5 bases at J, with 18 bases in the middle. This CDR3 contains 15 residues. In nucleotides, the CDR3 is TGTGCCAGCAAATTGGAAGGGTTGGCGGATCAGCCCCAGCATTTT. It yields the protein CASKLEGLADQPQHF.

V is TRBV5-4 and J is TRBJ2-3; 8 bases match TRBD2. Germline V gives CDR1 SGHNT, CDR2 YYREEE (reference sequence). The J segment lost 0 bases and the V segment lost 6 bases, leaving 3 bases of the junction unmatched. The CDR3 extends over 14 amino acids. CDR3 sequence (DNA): TGTGCCAGCAATGGCGGGAGGAGCACAGATACGCAGTATTTT. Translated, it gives CASNGGRSTDTQYF.

CDR3 residues: CASSLAVLPTGELFF. CDR3 nucleotide sequence: TGTGCCAGCAGCTTAGCAGTACTGCCGACCGGGGAGCTGTTTTTT. The chain combines TRBV11-2 with TRBJ2-2; D is uncertain. The germline V gene has CDR1 SGHAT and CDR2 FQNNGV. The V gene lost 1 base and the J gene lost 5 bases, with 11 bases spanning the gap. This CDR3 is built from 15 residues.

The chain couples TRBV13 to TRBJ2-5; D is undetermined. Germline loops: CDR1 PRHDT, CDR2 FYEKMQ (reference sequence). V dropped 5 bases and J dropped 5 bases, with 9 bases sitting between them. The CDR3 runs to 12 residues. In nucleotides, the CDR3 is TGTGCCAGCAGCCGTAAGTTGGAGACCCAGTACTTC. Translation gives CASSRKLETQYF.

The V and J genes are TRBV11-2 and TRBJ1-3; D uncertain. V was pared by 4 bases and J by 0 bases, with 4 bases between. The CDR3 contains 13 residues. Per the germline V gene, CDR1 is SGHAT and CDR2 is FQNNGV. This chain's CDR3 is CASSSGSGNTIYF. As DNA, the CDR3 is TGTGCCAGCAGCTCCGGCTCTGGAAACACCATATATTTT.

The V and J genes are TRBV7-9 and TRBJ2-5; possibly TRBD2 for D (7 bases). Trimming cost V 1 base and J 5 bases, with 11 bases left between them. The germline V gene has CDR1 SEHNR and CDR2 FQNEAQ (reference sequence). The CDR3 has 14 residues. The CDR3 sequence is CASSLGGGWETQYF. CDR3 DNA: TGTGCCAGCAGCTTAGGGGGGGGCTGGGAGACCCAGTACTTC.

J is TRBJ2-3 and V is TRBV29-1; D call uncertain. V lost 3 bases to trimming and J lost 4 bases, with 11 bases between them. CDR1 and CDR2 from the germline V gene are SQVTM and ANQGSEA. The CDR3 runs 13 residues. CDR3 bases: TGCAGCGTTGACATAGGATTCGCAGATACGCAGTATTTT. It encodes CSVDIGFADTQYF.

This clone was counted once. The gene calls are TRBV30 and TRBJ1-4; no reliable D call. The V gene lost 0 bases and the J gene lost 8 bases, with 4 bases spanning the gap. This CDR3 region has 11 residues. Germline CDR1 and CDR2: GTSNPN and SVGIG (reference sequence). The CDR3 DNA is TGTGCCTGGAGTGTAGGGGAAAAACTGTTTTTT. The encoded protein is CAWSVGEKLFF.

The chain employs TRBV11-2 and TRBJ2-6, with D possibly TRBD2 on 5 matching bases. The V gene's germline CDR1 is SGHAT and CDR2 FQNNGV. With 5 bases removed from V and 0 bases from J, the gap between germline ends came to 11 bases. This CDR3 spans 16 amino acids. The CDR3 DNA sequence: TGTGCCAGCAGCACACCGGGGTCCTCTGGGGCCAACGTCCTGACTTTC. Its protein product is CASSTPGSSGANVLTF.

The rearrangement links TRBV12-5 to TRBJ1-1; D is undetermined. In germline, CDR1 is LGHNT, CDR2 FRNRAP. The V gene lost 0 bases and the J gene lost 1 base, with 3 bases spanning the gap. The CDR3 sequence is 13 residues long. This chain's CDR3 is CASGLVQNTEAFF. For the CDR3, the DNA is TGTGCTAGTGGTTTGGTCCAGAACACTGAAGCTTTCTTT. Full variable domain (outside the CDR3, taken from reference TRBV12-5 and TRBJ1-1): DARVTQTPRHKVTEMGQEVTMRCQPILGHNTVFWYRQTMMQGLELLAYFRNRAPLDDSGMPKDRFSAEMPDATLATLKIQPSEPRDSAVYFCASGLVQNTEAFFGQGTRLTVV.

The CDR3 nucleotides are TGTGCCAGCAAGTCCCGGACAGGGGGTGCGGGGGGCTACACCTTC. Translation gives CASKSRTGGAGGYTF. This chain uses TRBV4-2 with TRBJ1-2; 10 bases agree with TRBD1. V was pared by 7 bases and J by 8 bases, with 13 bases of the junction left unmatched. CDR3 length: 15 amino acids. The V gene's germline CDR1 is LGHNA and CDR2 YNFKEQ.

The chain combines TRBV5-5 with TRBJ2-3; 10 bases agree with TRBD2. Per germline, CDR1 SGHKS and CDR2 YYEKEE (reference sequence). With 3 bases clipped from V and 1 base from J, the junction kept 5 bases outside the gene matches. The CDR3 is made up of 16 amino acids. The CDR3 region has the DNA TGTGCCAGCAGCTCGGGACTAGCGTATCGCACAGATACGCAGTATTTT. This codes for CASSSGLAYRTDTQYF.

The DNA for the CDR3 is TGTGCCAGCAGCCCGGGTGGGACAGGGTGGGGGCAGCCCCAGCATTTT. This gives the protein CASSPGGTGWGQPQHF. J is TRBJ1-5 and V is TRBV7-2; 9 nucleotides align to TRBD1. The V gene end was trimmed by 5 bases and the J gene end by 7 bases; junction bases not matched to a gene: 12. Germline V gives CDR1 SGHTA, CDR2 FQGNSA. The CDR3 loop spans 16 amino acids.

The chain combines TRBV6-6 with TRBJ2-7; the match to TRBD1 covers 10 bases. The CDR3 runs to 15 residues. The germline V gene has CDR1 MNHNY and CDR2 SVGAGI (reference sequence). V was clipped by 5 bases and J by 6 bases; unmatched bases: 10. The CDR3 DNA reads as TGTGCCAGCAGTACGCTTGGACAGGGGGATGTCGAGCAGTACTTC. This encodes CASSTLGQGDVEQYF.

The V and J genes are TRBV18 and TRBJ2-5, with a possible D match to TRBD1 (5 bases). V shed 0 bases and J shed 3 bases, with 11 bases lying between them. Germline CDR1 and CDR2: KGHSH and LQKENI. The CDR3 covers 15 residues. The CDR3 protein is CASSPPGVGEETQYF. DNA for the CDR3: TGTGCCAGCTCACCACCAGGGGTCGGAGAAGAGACCCAGTACTTC.

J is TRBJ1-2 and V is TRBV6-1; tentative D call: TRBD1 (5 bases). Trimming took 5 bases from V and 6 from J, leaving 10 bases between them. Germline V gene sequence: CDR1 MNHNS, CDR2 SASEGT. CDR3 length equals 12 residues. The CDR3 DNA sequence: TGTGCCAGCAGTTTGACAGTAAATGGCTACACCTTC. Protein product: CASSLTVNGYTF.

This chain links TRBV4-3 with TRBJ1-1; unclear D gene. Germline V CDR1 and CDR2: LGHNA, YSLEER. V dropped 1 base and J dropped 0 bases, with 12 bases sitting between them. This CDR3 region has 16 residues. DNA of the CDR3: TGCGCCAGCAGCCAAGTTTCGGGGAATATGAACACTGAAGCTTTCTTT. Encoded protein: CASSQVSGNMNTEAFF.

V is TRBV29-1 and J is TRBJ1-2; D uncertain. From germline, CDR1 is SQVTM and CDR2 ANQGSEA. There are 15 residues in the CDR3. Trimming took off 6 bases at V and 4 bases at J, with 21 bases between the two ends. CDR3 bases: TGCAGCGTCAAAGAATCTCTGGAGGGTATCTATGGCTACACCTTC. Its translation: CSVKESLEGIYGYTF. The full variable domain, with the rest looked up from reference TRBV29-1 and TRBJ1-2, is SAVISQKPSRDICQRGTSLTIQCQVDSQVTMMFWYRQQPGQSLTLIATANQGSEATYESGFVIDKFPISRPNLTFSTLTVSNMSPEDSSIYLCSVKESLEGIYGYTFGSGTRLTVV.